The present entry profiles one TCR beta chain with its context. Its antigen is undetermined. V lost 7 bases, J lost 1 base, and 7 bases lay in between. Germline V CDR1 and CDR2: MDHEN, SYDVKM. The CDR3 covers 13 residues. Produced via immunoSEQ multiplex PCR; TCRdb's table is partial and in-frame only. This sample carries some 19,000 clones, over 70% of them seen once, and the ten largest clones take about 32%. The sample belongs to a study of CD4 T cells in relation to SARS-CoV-2 and coronaviruses. Background on the study: TCR beta CDR3s were sequenced after roughly 10-day antigen culture of PBMCs.

Before the COVID-19 pandemic, during about 2011-2019, CD4+ T cells were taken from unexposed donors. The cells were cultured for 10 days before CD4+ T cells were isolated. PBMCs were plated at around 2 million per well in IL-2-containing medium. Findings of the study overall: Roughly 69% of donors had memory CD4+ clonotypes crossrecognizing SARS-CoV-2 and common cold coronavirus spike. SARS-CoV-2-driven expansion was significantly weaker in crossreactive than monoreactive clones.

The sequence derives from a human donor in good health. The chain links TRBV28 to TRBJ2-2; D remains unclear. The material sequenced was CD4+ T cells from PBMCs, cultured in vitro. The CDR3 DNA sequence: TGTGCCAGCATCGAGCGGAACACCGGGGAGCTGTTTTTT. Translated: CASIERNTGELFF.